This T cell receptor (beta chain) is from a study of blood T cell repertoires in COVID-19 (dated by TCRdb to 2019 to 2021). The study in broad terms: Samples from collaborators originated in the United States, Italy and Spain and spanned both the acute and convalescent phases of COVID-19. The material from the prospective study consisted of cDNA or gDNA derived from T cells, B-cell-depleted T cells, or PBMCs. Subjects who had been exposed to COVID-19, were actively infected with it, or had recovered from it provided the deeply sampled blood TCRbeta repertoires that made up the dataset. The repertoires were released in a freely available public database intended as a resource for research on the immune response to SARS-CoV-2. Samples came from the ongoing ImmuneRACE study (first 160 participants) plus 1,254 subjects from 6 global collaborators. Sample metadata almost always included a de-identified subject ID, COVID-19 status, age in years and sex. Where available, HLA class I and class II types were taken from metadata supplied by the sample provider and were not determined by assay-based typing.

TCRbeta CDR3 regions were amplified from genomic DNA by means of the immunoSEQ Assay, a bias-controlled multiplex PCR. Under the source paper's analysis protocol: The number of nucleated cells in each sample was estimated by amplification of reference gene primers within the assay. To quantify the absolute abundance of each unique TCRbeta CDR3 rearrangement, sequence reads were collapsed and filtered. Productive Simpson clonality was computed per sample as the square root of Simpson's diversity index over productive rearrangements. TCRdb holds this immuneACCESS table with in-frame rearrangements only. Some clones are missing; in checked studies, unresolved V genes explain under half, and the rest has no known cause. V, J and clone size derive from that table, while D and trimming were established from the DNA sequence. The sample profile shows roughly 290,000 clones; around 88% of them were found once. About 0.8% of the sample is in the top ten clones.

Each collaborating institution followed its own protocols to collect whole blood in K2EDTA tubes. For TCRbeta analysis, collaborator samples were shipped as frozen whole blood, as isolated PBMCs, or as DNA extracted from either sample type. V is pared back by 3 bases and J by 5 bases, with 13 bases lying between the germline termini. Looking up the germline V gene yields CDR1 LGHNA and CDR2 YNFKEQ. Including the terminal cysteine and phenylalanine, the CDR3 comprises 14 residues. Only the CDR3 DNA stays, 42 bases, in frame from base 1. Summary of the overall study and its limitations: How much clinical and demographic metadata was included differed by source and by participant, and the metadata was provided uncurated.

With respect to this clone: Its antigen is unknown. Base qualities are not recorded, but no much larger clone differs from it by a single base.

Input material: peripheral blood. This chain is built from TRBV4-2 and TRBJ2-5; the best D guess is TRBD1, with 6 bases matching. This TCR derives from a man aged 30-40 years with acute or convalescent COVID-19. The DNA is TGTGCCAGCAGCCAGGCCAGGGGTCGGGAGACCCAGTACTTC. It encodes CASSQARGRETQYF.